The subject of this entry is one T cell receptor (beta chain). Its antigen is as yet unknown. These data belong to a study of cytomegalovirus exposure and HLA in healthy donors. Broader study findings: The study flagged some 170 TCR beta chains as cytomegalovirus-associated. Most sequenced TCRs were rare (though some public TCRs occurred in many donors). Specificity for CMV antigens was confirmed in vitro for a few of the CMV-associated chains.

Germline assignment: CDR1 GTSNPN and CDR2 SVGIG (reference sequence). The V gene lost 4 bases and the J gene lost 1 base, with 11 bases spanning the gap. The CDR3 loop spans 13 amino acids. The donors were in the roughly 110-subject validation cohort, distinct from the roughly 670-subject first cohort. Assay used: immunoSEQ multiplex PCR; TCRdb lists only in-frame clones, some missing. This sample carries under 200,000 clones, 85% to 90% of them seen once, and the ten largest clones take 4% to 4.5%. The V call is TRBV30, the J call TRBJ2-7; TRBD1 might be the D (6 bases). The receptor was isolated from a young man in good health and CMV-seropositive. The sequenced material came from PBMCs. The CDR3 here is CAWNDQGSYEQYF. The DNA for the CDR3 is TGTGCCTGGAATGACCAGGGGTCCTACGAGCAGTACTTC. The variable domain in full, with the rest retrieved from reference TRBV30 and TRBJ2-7, is SQTIHQWPATLVQPVGSPLSLECTVEGTSNPNLYWYRQAAGRGLQLLFYSVGIGQISSEVPQNLSASRPQDRQFILSSKKLLLSDSGFYLCAWNDQGSYEQYFGPGTRLTVT.